This T cell receptor (beta chain) was observed in a study of Ad26.COV2.S vaccination and SARS-CoV-2 variants. The treatment is: roughly 18 received Ad26.COV2.S at low or high dose, single or two shots; roughly five received placebo; per-sample allocation not given. Following the first vaccine or placebo injection, samples were taken on day 63. This clone showed up just once. The data were produced by immunoSEQ multiplex PCR, yet TCRdb's version contains in-frame clones alone and is incomplete. The table shows about 680,000 clones, with 89% occurring only once. Source: peripheral blood, taken in a trial of Ad26.COV2.S vaccine versus placebo. The clonotype was recovered from a person between 18 and 59 years old who received the Ad26.COV2.S COVID-19 vaccine or a placebo.

CDR3 in amino acids: CASSWGQAYEQYF. The CDR3 DNA reads TGTGCCAGTAGTTGGGGACAGGCCTACGAGCAGTACTTC. J is TRBJ2-7 and V is TRBV19; 8 bases line up with TRBD1. Per the germline V gene, CDR1 is LNHDA and CDR2 is SQIVND (reference sequence). V lost 5 bases to trimming and J lost 2 bases; unmatched junction nucleotides: 2. The CDR3 extends over 13 amino acids. The full variable domain, with the rest looked up from reference TRBV19 and TRBJ2-7, is DGGITQSPKYLFRKEGQNVTLSCEQNLNHDAMYWYRQDPGQGLRLIYYSQIVNDFQKGDIAEGYSVSREKKESFPLTVTSAQKNPTAFYLCASSWGQAYEQYFGPGTRLTVT.